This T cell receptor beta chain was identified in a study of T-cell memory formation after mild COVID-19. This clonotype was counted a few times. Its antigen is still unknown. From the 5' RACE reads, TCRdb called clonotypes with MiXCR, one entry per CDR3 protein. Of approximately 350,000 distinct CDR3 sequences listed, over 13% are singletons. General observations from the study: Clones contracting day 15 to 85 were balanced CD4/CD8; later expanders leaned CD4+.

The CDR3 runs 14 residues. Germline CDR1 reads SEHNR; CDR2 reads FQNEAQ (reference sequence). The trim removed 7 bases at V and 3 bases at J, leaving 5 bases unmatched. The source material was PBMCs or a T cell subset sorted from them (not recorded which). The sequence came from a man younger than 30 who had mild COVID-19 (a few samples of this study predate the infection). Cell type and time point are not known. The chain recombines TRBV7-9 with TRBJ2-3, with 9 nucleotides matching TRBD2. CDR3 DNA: TGTGCCAGCACCTCTAGCGGGGCGACAGATACGCAGTATTTT. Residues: CASTSSGATDTQYF.